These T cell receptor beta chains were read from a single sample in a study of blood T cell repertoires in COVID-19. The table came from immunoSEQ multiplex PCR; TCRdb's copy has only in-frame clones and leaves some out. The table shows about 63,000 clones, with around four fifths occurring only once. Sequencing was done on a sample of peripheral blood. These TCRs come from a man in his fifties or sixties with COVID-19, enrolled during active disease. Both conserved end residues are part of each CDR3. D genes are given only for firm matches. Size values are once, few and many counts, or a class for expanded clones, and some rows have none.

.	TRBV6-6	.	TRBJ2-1	CASKGYREHNEQFF	TGTGCCAGCAAGGGTTATCGGGAGCACAATGAGCAGTTCTTC
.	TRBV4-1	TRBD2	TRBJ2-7	CASSQDVGLAGLDEQYF	TGCGCCAGCAGCCAAGATGTGGGGCTAGCGGGATTAGACGAGCAGTACTTC
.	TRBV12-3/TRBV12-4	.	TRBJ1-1	CASSLDSGGAFF	TGTGCCAGCAGTTTAGACTCCGGAGGAGCTTTCTTT
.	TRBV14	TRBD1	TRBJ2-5	CASSHQGQGAIQETQYF	TGTGCCAGCAGCCATCAGGGACAGGGAGCGATCCAAGAGACCCAGTACTTC
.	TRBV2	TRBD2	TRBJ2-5	CASSVLAGEETQYF	TGTGCCAGCAGTGTACTAGCGGGAGAAGAGACCCAGTACTTC
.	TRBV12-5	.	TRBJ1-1	CASGFLPEAFF	TGTGCTAGTGGTTTCCTTCCTGAAGCTTTCTTT
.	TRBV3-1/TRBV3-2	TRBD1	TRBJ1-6	CASSRTGVGQGIPLHF	TGTGCCAGCAGTCGCACAGGGGTAGGACAGGGAATACCCCTCCACTTT
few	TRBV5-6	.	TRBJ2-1	CASSLEGYRPSNEQFF	TGTGCCAGCAGCTTGGAGGGCTACAGGCCCTCCAATGAGCAGTTCTTC
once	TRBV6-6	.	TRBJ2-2	CASDGRGAGELFF	TGTGCCAGCGATGGGAGGGGGGCCGGGGAGCTGTTTTTT
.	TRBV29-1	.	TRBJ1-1	CSVEEEVYTEAFF	TGCAGCGTTGAAGAGGAGGTATACACTGAAGCTTTCTTT
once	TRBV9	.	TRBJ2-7	CASTRGHEDYEQYF	TGTGCCAGCACGCGGGGGCATGAGGACTACGAGCAGTACTTC
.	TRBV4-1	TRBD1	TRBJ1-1	CASSPRTGGTMNTEAFF	TGCGCCAGCAGCCCCAGGACAGGGGGCACCATGAACACTGAAGCTTTCTTT
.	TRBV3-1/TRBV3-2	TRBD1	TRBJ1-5	CASSPNRGLGGNQPQHF	TGTGCCAGCAGCCCCAACAGGGGGCTGGGGGGGAATCAGCCCCAGCATTTT
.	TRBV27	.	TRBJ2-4	CASSFRESNIQYF	TGTGCCAGCAGCTTCAGGGAATCAAACATTCAGTACTTC
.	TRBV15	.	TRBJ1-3	CATSRDLTASGNTIYF	TGTGCCACCAGCAGAGATTTGACAGCCTCTGGAAACACCATATATTTT
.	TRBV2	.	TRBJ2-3	CASSESGGTDTQYF	TGTGCCAGCAGTGAATCGGGGGGCACAGATACGCAGTATTTT
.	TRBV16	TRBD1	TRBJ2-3	CASSQPTGPSDTQYF	TGTGCCAGCAGCCAACCGACAGGGCCGTCGGATACGCAGTATTTT
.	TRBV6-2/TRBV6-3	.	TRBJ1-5	CASSSQNPGQPQHF	TGTGCCAGCAGTTCCCAGAATCCGGGTCAGCCCCAGCATTTT
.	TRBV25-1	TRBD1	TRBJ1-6	CASSPDRGSYNSPLHF	TGTGCCAGCAGCCCGGACAGGGGGTCCTATAATTCACCCCTCCACTTT
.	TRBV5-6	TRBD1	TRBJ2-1	CASRTGGSRPVEQFF	TGTGCCAGCAGGACAGGGGGGTCCCGGCCTGTGGAGCAGTTCTTC
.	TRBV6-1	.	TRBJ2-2	CASSERGGGTNTGELFF	TGTGCCAGCAGCGAACGGGGAGGGGGAACGAACACCGGGGAGCTGTTTTTT
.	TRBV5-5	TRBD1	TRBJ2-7	CASSLEGQTYHEQYF	TGTGCCAGCAGCTTGGAGGGACAGACTTACCACGAGCAGTACTTC
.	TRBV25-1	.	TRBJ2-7	CASSEYPYEQYF	TGTGCCAGCAGTGAATATCCTTACGAGCAGTACTTC
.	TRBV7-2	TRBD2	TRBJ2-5	CASSSRSSGKETQYF	TGTGCCAGCAGCTCACGGTCTAGCGGGAAAGAGACCCAGTACTTC